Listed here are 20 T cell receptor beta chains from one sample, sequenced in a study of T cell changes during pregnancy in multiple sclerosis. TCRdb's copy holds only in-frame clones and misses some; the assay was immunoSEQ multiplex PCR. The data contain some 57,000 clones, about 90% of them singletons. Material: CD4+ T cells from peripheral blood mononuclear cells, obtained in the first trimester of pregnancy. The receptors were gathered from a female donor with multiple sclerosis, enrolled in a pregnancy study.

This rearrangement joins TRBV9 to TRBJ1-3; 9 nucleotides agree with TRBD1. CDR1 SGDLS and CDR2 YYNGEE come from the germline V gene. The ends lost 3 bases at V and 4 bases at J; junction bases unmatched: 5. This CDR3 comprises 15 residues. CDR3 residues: CASSASGTGGNTIYF. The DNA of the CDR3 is TGTGCCAGCAGCGCGTCCGGGACAGGGGGAAACACCATATATTTT.

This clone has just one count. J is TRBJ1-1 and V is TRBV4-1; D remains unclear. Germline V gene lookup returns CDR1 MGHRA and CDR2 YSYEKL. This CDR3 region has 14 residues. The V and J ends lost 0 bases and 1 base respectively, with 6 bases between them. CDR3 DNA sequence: TGCGCCAGCAGCCAAGATCGGAGGAACACTGAAGCTTTCTTT. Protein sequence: CASSQDRRNTEAFF.

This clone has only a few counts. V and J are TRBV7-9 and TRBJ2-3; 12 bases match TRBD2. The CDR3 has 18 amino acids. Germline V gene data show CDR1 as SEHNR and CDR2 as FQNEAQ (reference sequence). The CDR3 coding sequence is TGTGTTTCTACAAAGACTAGCGGGGGTATCAGGAGCACAGATACGCAGTATTTT. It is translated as CVSTKTSGGIRSTDTQYF.

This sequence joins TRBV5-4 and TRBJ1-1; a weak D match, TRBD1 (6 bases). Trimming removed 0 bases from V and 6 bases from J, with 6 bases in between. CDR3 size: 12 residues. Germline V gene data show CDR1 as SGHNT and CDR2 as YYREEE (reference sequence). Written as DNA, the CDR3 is TGTGCCAGCAGCTTGGAGGGGGCTGAAGCTTTCTTT. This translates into CASSLEGAEAFF.

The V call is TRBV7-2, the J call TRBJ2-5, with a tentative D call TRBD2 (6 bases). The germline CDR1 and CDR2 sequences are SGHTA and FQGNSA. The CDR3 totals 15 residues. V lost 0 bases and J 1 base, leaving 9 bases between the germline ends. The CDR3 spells CASSLAGGTQETQYF. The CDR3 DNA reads TGTGCCAGCAGCTTAGCGGGGGGAACCCAAGAGACCCAGTACTTC.

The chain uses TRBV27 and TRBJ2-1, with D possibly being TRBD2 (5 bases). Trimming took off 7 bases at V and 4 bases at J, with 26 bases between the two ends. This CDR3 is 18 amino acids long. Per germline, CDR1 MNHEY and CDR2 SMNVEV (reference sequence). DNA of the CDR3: TGTGCCAGCACTTTGGAGGCTCCCGGGCGCACCTTTTACAATGAGCAGTTCTTC. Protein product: CASTLEAPGRTFYNEQFF.

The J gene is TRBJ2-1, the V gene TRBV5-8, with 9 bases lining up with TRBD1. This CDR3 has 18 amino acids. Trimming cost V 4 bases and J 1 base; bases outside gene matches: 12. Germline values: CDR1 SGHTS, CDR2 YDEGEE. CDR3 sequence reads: CASSPEGTGTGSYNEQFF. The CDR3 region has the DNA TGTGCCAGCAGCCCGGAAGGGACAGGGACAGGATCCTACAATGAGCAGTTCTTC.

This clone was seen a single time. The CDR3 bases are TGTGCCAGCAGCTTAGCGACGGGGGGGGGAAATGAAAAACTGTTTTTT. It codes for CASSLATGGGNEKLFF. V usage is TRBV7-9 and J usage is TRBJ1-4, with D perhaps TRBD1 (5 bases). V was shortened by 0 bases and J by 5 bases, with 13 bases between the two germline ends. The CDR3 is made up of 16 amino acids. From germline, CDR1 is SEHNR and CDR2 FQNEAQ (reference sequence).

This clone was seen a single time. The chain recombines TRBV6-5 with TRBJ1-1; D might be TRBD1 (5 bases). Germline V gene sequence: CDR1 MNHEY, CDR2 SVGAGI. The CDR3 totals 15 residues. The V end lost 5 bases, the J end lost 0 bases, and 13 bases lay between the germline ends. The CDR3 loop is CASSSLGTVNTEAFF. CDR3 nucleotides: TGTGCCAGCAGTAGTCTGGGGACTGTGAACACTGAAGCTTTCTTT.

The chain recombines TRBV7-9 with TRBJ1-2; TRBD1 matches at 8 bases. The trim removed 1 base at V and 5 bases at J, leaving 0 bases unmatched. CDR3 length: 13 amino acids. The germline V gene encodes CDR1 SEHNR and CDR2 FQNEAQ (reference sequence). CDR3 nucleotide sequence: TGTGCCAGCAGCTTAGACAGGGGGTATGGCTACACCTTC. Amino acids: CASSLDRGYGYTF.

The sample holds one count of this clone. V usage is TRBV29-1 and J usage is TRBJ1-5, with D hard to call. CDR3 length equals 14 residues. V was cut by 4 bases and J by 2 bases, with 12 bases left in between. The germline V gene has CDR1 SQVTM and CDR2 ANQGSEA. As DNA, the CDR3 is TGCAGCGTTGCGTTCGGGAAGGGCAATCAGCCCCAGCATTTT. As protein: CSVAFGKGNQPQHF.

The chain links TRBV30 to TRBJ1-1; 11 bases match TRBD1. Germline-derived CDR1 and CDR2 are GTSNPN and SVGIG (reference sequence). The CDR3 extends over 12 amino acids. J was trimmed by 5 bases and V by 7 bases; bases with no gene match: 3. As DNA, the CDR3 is TGTGCCTTGGACAGGGGGCGGACTGAAGCTTTCTTT. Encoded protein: CALDRGRTEAFF. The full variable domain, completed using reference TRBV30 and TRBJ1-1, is SQTIHQWPATLVQPVGSPLSLECTVEGTSNPNLYWYRQAAGRGLQLLFYSVGIGQISSEVPQNLSASRPQDRQFILSSKKLLLSDSGFYLCALDRGRTEAFFGQGTRLTVV.

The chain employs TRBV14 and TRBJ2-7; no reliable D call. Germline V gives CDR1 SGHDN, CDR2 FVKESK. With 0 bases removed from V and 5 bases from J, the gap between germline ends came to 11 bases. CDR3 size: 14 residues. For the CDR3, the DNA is TGTGCCAGCAGCCAAGATCTCGGCGGAAACGAGCAGTACTTC. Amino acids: CASSQDLGGNEQYF.

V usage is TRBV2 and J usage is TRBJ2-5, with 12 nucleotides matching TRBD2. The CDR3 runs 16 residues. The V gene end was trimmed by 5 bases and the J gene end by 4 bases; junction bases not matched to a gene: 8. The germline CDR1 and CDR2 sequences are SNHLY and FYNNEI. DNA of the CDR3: TGTGCCAGCAGTCCCTCTAGCGGGGGGGTTCGAGAGACCCAGTACTTC. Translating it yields CASSPSSGGVRETQYF.

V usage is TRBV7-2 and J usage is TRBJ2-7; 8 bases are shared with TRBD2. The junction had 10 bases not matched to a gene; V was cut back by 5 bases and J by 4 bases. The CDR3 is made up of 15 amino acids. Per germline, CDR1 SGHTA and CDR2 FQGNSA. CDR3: CASSLGGRGVYEQYF. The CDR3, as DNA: TGTGCCAGCAGCCTTGGGGGGCGGGGGGTGTACGAGCAGTACTTC. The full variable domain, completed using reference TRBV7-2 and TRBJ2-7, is GAGVSQSPSNKVTEKGKDVELRCDPISGHTALYWYRQSLGQGLEFLIYFQGNSAPDKSGLPSDRFSAERTGGSVSTLTIQRTQQEDSAVYLCASSLGGRGVYEQYFGPGTRLTVT.

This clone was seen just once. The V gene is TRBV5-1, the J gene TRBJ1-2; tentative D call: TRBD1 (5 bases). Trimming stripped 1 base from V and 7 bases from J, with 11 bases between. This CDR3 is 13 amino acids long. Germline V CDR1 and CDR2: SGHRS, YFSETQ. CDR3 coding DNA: TGCGCCAGCAGCTTGACCCAGGGAAGTGGCTACACCTTC. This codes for CASSLTQGSGYTF. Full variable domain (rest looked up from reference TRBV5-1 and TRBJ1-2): KAGVTQTPRYLIKTRGQQVTLSCSPISGHRSVSWYQQTPGQGLQFLFEYFSETQRNKGNFPGRFSGRQFSNSRSEMNVSTLELGDSALYLCASSLTQGSGYTFGSGTRLTVV.

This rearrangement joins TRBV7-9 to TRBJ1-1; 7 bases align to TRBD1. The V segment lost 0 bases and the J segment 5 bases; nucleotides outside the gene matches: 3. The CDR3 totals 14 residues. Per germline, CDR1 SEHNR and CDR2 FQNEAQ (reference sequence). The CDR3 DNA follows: TGTGCCAGCAGCTTAGCACAGGGGTGGACTGAAGCTTTCTTT. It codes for CASSLAQGWTEAFF.

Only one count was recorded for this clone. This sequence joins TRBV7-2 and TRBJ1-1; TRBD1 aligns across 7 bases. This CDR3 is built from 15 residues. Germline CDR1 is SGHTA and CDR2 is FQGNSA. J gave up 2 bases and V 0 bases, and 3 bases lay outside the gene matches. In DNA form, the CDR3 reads TGTGCCAGCAGCTTAGCGAGACAGGGCAACACTGAAGCTTTCTTT. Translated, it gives CASSLARQGNTEAFF. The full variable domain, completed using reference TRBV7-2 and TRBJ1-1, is GAGVSQSPSNKVTEKGKDVELRCDPISGHTALYWYRQSLGQGLEFLIYFQGNSAPDKSGLPSDRFSAERTGGSVSTLTIQRTQQEDSAVYLCASSLARQGNTEAFFGQGTRLTVV.

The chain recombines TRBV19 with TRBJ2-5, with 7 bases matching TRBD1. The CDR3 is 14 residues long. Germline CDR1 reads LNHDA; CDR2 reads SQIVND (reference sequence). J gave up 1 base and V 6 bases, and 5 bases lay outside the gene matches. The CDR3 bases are TGTGCCAGTAGCCCTGACAGGGTCCAAGAGACCCAGTACTTC. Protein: CASSPDRVQETQYF.

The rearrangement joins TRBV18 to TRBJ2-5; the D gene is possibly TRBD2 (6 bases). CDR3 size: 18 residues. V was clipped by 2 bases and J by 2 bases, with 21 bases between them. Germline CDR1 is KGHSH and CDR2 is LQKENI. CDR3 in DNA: TGTGCCAGCTCACCAGTGGCACAGGCCGCCGGGGGTCAAGAGACCCAGTACTTC. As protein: CASSPVAQAAGGQETQYF. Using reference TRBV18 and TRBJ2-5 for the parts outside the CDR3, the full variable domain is NAGVMQNPRHLVRRRGQEARLRCSPMKGHSHVYWYRQLPEEGLKFMVYLQKENIIDESGMPKERFSAEFPKEGPSILRIQQVVRGDSAAYFCASSPVAQAAGGQETQYFGPGTRLLVL.